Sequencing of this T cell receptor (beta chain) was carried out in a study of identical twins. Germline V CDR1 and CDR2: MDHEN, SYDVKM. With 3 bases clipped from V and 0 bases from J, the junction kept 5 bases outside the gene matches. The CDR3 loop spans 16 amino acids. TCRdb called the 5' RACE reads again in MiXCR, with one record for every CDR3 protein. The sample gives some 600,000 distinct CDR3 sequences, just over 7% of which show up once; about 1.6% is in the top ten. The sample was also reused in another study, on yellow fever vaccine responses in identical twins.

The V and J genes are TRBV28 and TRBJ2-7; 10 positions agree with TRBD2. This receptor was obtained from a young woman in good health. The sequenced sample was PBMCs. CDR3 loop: CASSFFASGSSYEQYF. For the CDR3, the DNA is TGTGCCAGCAGTTTCTTCGCTAGCGGGAGCTCCTACGAGCAGTACTTC. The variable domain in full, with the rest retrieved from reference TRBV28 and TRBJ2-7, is DVKVTQSSRYLVKRTGEKVFLECVQDMDHENMFWYRQDPGLGLRLIYFSYDVKMKEKGDIPEGYSVSREKKERFSLILESASTNQTSMYLCASSFFASGSSYEQYFGPGTRLTVT.